This record concerns one TCR beta chain sequence. Its binding antigen is unknown. Base qualities were left out, and no much larger clone turns up one base away. Separate from the roughly 630-subject first cohort, the validation cohort of 120 subjects was the group to which the donors belonged. The data originate from a study of cytomegalovirus exposure and HLA in healthy donors (dated 2017 in TCRdb). Study-level background: A later analysis indicated that the 120 validation repertoires were generated on the platform also employed for the 700 or so repertoires of the first cohort. The study was designed to test whether signatures of past pathogen exposure could be identified by cataloging public T cell receptors. A separate validation cohort of 100 to 150 different subjects was used in addition to the approximately 700-subject first cohort. To predict cytomegalovirus infection status, the study combined high-throughput TCR immunosequencing, statistical association of individual TCRs with disease status, and machine learning. The paper's findings and limits, for the study overall: A few of the identified cytomegalovirus-associated TCR beta chains were confirmed in vitro to be specific for cytomegalovirus antigens. A later analysis found that TCRs clustered in the first cohort also tended to co-occur in the 120 validation repertoires, with 90% to 95% of cluster scores above 0. In the study, around 150 TCR beta chains were listed as associated with cytomegalovirus. Across donors, most TCR sequences were observed very rarely, whereas some public TCRs were present in many individuals. The classifier was reported to diagnose cytomegalovirus status with high specificity and sensitivity in both the original cohort and the validation cohort. The validation cohort had no HLA typing available for a later analysis, so co-occurrence within that cohort was assessed over all 110 or so repertoires. The authors suggested that the approach could potentially be generalized to other disease states and immunological phenotypes.

From a lookup of the germline V gene, CDR1 and CDR2 are SGHDT and YYEEEE. V and J are trimmed by 4 bases and 14 bases, and the gene matches miss 15 bases of the junction. Reading from cysteine to phenylalanine, the CDR3 counts 14 amino acids. The kept DNA is CDR3 alone, 42 bases in frame from the first base. The library came from the immunoSEQ multiplex PCR assay. On the authors' methods: A statistical classification framework was built to diagnose cytomegalovirus status from the catalog of TCR beta chain sequences. TCRdb retrieved this table from immuneACCESS and kept in-frame rearrangements only. Not all clones are present; in checked studies, unresolved V genes account for under half, and no reason is known for the remainder. V, J and clone size reflect that table, while D and trimming were determined from the DNA. The table for this sample lists 150,000 to 200,000 clones; about 86% of them were counted only once. The ten biggest clones cover about 2.8% of the sample.

Sequencing was carried out using PBMCs. The rearranged segments are TRBV5-6 and TRBJ1-3; TRBD1 lines up with 7 middle nucleotides. The TCR sequence derives from a woman in her late teens or twenties in good health and CMV-seropositive. The sequenced DNA is TGTGCCAGCAGCCTTCGACAGGGCCGGCCAGAATTATATTTT. Translated, this gives CASSLRQGRPELYF.